This T cell receptor beta chain was found in a study of T cell repertoires in cytomegalovirus infection. Study summary: Matching HLA type and CMV infection were both indicated by public TCR beta signatures. Study findings and constraints: It was HLA-C-restricted CMV-specific TCR beta clonotypes that dominated the response ex vivo. Summed frequency of shared TCR beta families picked out CMV carriers who also had the relevant HLA.

A single record per CDR3 protein comes from TCRdb applying MiXCR to the reads. Of almost 300,000 distinct CDR3 sequences detected, approximately 10% appear once; the ten largest clones hold less than 3%. The V and J ends lost 5 bases and 0 bases, in that order; junction bases with no gene match: 7. Germline V gives CDR1 SGHTA, CDR2 FQGNSA. This CDR3 region has 16 residues. This clonotype was recorded at least ten times. Its antigen is as yet unknown. The J gene is TRBJ2-1, the V gene TRBV7-2, with 7 positions matching TRBD2. The origin of this receptor is a human donor in good health (CMV status not recorded). Some clones in this sample may be carry-over from other donors' samples. Sample: PBMCs. The CDR3 DNA reads as TGTGCCAGCAGCCCCCGGGGCGGGAGCTCCTACAATGAGCAGTTCTTC. It encodes CASSPRGGSSYNEQFF.